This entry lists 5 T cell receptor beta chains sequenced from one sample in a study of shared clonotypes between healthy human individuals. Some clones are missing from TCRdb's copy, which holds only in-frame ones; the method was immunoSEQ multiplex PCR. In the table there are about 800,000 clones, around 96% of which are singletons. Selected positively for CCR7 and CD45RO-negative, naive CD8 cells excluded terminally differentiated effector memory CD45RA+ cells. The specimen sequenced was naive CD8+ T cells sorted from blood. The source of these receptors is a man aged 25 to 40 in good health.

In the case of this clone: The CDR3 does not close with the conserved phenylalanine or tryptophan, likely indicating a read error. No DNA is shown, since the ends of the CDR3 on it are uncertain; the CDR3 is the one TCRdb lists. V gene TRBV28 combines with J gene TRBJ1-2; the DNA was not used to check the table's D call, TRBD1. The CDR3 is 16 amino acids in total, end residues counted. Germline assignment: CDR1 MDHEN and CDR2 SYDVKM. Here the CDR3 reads CASSLLGPGDSPLVGL.

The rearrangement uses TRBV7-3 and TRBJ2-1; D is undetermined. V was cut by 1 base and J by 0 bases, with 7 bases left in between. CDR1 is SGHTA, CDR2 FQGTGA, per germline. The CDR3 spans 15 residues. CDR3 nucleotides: TGTGCCAGCAGCTTAAAAGCTAGCTCCTACAATGAGCAGTTCTTC. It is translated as CASSLKASSYNEQFF.

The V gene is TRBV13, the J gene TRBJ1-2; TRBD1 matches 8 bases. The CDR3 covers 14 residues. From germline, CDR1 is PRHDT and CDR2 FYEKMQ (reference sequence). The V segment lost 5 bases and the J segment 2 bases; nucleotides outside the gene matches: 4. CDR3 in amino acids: CASSTGGYNYGYTF. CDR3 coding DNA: TGTGCCAGCAGCACAGGGGGTTACAACTATGGCTACACCTTC.

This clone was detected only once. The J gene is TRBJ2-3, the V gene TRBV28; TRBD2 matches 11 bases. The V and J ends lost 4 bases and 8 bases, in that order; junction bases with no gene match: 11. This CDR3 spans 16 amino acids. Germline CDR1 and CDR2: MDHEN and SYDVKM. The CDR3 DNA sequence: TGTGCCAGCAGTTGGGGACTAGCGGACCCTGGAGGTACGCAGTATTTT. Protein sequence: CASSWGLADPGGTQYF.

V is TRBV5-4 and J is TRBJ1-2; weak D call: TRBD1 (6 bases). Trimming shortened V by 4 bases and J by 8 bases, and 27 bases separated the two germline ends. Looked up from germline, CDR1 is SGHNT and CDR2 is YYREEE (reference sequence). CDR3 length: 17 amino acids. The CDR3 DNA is TGTGCCAGCAGCCAGCACGGGACACCATCCCAACGGCGGGGCTACACCTTC. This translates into CASSQHGTPSQRRGYTF.